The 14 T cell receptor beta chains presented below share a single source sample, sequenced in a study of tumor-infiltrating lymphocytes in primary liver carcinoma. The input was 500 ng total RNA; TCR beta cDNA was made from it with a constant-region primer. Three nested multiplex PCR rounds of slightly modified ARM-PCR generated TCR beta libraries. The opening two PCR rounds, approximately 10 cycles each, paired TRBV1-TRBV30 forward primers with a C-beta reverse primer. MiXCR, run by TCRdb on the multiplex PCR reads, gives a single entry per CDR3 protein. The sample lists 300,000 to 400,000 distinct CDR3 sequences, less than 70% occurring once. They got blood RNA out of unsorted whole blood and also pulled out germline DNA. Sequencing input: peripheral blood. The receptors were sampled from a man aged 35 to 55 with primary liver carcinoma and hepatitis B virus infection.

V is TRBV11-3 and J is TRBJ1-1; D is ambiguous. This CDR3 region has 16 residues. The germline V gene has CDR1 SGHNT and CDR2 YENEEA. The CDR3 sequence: CPISLVSGILNTEAFF. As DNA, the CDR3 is TGTCCCATCAGCTTAGTTTCGGGCATATTGAACACTGAAGCTTTCTTT. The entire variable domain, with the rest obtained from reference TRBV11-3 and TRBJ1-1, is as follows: EAGVVQSPRYKIIEKKQPVAFWCNPISGHNTLYWYLQNLGQGPELLIRYENEEAVDDSQLPKDRFSAERLKGVDSTLKIQPAELGDSAVYLCPISLVSGILNTEAFFGQGTRLTVV.

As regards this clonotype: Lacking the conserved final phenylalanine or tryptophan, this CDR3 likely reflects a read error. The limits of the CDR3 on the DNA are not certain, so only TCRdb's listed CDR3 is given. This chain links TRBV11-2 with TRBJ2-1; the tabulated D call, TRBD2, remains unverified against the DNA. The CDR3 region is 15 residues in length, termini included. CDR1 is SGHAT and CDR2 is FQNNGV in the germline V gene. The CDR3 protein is CASNLDPTRYNEQLL.

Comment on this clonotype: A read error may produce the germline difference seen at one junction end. The CDR3 nucleotides read TGTGCCAGGAGCTCGGGACAGAACTCCTACAATGAGCAGTTCTTC. It is translated as CARSSGQNSYNEQFF. The rearrangement uses TRBV5-4 and TRBJ2-1, with TRBD1 identical over 7 bases. The CDR3 length is 15 residues. Looked up from germline, CDR1 is SGHNT and CDR2 is YYREEE (reference sequence).

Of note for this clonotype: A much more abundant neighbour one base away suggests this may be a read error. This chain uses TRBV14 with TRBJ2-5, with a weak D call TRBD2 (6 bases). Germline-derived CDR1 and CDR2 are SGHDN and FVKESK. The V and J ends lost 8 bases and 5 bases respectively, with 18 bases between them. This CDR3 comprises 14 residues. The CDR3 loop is CASGLSPLAETQYF. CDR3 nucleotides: TGTGCCAGCGGCCTTTCGCCTCTAGCGGAGACCCAGTACTTC.

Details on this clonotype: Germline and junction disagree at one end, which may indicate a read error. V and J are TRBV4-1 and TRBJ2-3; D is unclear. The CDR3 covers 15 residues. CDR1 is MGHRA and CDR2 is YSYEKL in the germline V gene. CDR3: CANSQDSAGKDTQYF. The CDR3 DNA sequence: TGCGCCAACAGCCAAGATTCGGCAGGAAAGGATACGCAGTATTTT.

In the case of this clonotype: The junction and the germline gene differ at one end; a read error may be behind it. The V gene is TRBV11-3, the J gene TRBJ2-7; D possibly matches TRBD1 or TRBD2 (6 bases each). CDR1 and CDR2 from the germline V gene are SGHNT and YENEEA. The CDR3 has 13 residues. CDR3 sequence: CASSLEGGCEQYF. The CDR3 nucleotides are TGTGCCAGCAGCCTAGAGGGGGGATGCGAGCAGTACTTC. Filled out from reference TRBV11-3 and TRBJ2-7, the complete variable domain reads EAGVVQSPRYKIIEKKQPVAFWCNPISGHNTLYWYLQNLGQGPELLIRYENEEAVDDSQLPKDRFSAERLKGVDSTLKIQPAELGDSAVYLCASSLEGGCEQYFGPGTRLTVT.

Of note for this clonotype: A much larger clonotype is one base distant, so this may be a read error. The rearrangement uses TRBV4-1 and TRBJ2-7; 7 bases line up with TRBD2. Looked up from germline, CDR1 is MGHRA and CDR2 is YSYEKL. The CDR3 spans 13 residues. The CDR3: CASSQGGSYEEYF. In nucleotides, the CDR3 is TGCGCCAGCAGCCAAGGCGGGAGTTACGAGGAGTACTTC.

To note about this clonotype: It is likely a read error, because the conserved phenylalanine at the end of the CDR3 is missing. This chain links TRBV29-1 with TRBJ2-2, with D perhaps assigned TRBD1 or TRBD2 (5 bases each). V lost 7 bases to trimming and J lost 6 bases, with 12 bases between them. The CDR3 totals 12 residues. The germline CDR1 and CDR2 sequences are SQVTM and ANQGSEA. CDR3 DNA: TGCAGCGCCGAGAGGGGTTCCGGGGAGCTGTTTATT. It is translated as CSAERGSGELFI.

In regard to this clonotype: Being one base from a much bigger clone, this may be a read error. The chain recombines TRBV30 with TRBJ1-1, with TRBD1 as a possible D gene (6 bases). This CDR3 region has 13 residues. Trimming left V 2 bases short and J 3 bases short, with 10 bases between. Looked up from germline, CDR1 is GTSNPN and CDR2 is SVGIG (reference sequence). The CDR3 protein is CAWSRQGHTEAFF. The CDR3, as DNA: TGTGCCTGGAGTCGGCAGGGGCACACTGAAGCTTTCTTT.

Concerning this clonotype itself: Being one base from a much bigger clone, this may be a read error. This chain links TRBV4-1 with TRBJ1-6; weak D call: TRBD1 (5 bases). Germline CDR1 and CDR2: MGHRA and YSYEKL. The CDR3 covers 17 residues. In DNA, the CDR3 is TGCGCCAGCAGCCAAATCGACCTGGGGTTTAGGGGTTCACCCCTCCTCTTT. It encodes CASSQIDLGFRGSPLLF.

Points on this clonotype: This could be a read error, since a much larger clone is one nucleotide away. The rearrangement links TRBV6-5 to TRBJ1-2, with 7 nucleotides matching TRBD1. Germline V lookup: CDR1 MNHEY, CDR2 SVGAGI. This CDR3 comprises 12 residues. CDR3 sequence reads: CASLVTGASFSF. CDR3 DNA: TGTGCCAGCCTTGTCACAGGGGCCTCCTTCTCCTTC.

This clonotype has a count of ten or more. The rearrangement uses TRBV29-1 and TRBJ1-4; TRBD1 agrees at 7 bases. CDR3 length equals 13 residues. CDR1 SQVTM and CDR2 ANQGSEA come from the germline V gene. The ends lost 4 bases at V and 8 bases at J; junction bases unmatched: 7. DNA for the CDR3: TGCAGCGTTGGGGCAGGGGGGCGGGAAAAACTGTTTTTT. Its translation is CSVGAGGREKLFF.

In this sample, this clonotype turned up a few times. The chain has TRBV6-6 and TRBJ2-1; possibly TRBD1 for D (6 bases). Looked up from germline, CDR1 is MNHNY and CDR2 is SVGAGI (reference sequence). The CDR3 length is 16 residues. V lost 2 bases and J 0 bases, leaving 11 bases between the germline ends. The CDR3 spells CASSYPQGGSYNEQFF. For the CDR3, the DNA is TGTGCCAGCAGTTACCCACAGGGTGGCTCCTACAATGAGCAGTTCTTC.

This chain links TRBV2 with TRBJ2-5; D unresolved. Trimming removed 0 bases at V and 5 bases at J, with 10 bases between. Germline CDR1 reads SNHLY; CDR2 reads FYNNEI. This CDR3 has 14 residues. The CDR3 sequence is CASSEAYGPETQYF. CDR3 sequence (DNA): TGTGCCAGCAGTGAAGCTTATGGTCCGGAGACCCAGTACTTC.